The source of this T cell receptor beta chain is a study of T cells in localized non-small cell lung cancer. Whole-study findings and limits: Across samples, adjacent lung featured a median roughly 60 of the top 100 tumor clones. Of the tissues analyzed, uninvolved adjacent lung showed maximal T cell clonality, greater than tumor.

This clone was observed a single time. Its antigen is unidentified. The assay was immunoSEQ multiplex PCR, and TCRdb's table has in-frame clones only and misses some. Of 20,000 to 25,000 clones in the sample, around 90% were seen once. V lost 6 bases to trimming and J lost 8 bases, with 13 bases between them. Germline V gene sequence: CDR1 DFQATT, CDR2 SNEGSKA (reference sequence). This CDR3 has 11 residues. The origin of this receptor is a man aged 40 to 70 with stage I squamous cell lung carcinoma. The rearrangement links TRBV20-1 to TRBJ1-1; D is ambiguous. The source material was peripheral blood, sampled before any cancer treatment. The CDR3 DNA reads as TGCAGTGCCCCGGGAAATAGAGAAGCTTTCTTT. This codes for CSAPGNREAFF.